The clone carrying this T cell receptor (beta chain) has at least ten counts. TCRdb re-analysed the RT-PCR reads in MiXCR, keeping a single row per CDR3 protein. The sample holds approximately 530,000 distinct CDR3 sequences, approximately 7.2% seen once. The CDR3 runs 15 residues. V shed 4 bases and J shed 3 bases, with 14 bases lying between them. Germline V lookup: CDR1 SGHAT, CDR2 FQNNGV. The data originate from a study of response to subunit inactivated influenza vaccine. The material sequenced was PBMCs from blood, taken roughly 24 months after vaccination. This TCR derives from a man aged 50 to 69 who received an inactivated influenza vaccine. V and J are TRBV11-2 and TRBJ2-3, with D possibly TRBD1 on 7 matching bases. The CDR3 DNA is TGTGCCAGCAGCTACAGACAGGGAGGTACAGATACGCAGTATTTT. The encoded protein is CASSYRQGGTDTQYF.